The sample holds a few counts of the clone carrying this T cell receptor beta chain. What it binds is unknown. These data belong to a study of blood T cells in healthy people across ages. A sample-barcoded 5' primer and a J-beta primer mix were used in a second PCR of roughly 6 to 11 cycles. One entry per CDR3 protein results from TCRdb running MiXCR on the 5' RACE reads. This sample has some 750,000 distinct CDR3 sequences, with about 20% found just once. Overall study findings and caveats: Unknown donor CMV status possibly confounded expanded clonotype changes.

The specimen sequenced was blood. The receptor's source is a man between 65 and 85 years old in good health.

CDR3: CASSLEGSSFADTQYF. In DNA, the CDR3 is TGCGCCAGCAGCTTGGAAGGCTCCTCGTTTGCAGATACGCAGTATTTT. The chain combines TRBV5-1 with TRBJ2-3; D is unclear. Germline V CDR1 and CDR2: SGHRS, YFSETQ. Trimming left V 0 bases short and J 4 bases short, with 15 bases between. The CDR3 contains 16 residues.